What follows are 11 T cell receptor beta chains derived from one specimen sequenced in a study of patients and donors after allogeneic stem cell transplantation. Using its own MiXCR run on the RT-PCR reads, TCRdb lists one record per CDR3 protein. Of some 150,000 distinct CDR3 sequences listed, roughly 35% are singletons. The sample consisted of blood, either unsorted or a sorted T cell fraction (not recorded which). Receptors were obtained from a human donor who was either an allogeneic HSCT recipient or a stem cell or donor lymphocyte infusion donor (not recorded which). It is not recorded whose cells these are; they may come from a transplant donor.

CDR3 DNA: TGTGCCAGCAGTTACTCGATCCCCAGGATAGGTGGCTACACCTTC. Translating gives CASSYSIPRIGGYTF. The chain has TRBV6-5 and TRBJ1-2; no clear D. With 0 bases removed from V and 7 bases from J, the gap between germline ends came to 15 bases. Per the germline V gene, CDR1 is MNHEY and CDR2 is SVGAGI. CDR3 size: 15 residues.

The CDR3 loop reads CASSSKGEITDTQYF. The CDR3 nucleotides read TGTGCCAGCAGTTCGAAGGGGGAAATTACAGATACGCAGTATTTT. The rearrangement links TRBV27 to TRBJ2-3, with a weak D call TRBD1 (6 bases). The CDR3 sequence is 15 residues long. V shed 4 bases and J shed 3 bases, with 14 bases lying between them. The germline gives CDR1 MNHEY, CDR2 SMNVEV (reference sequence).

The rearrangement joins TRBV5-1 to TRBJ2-3; 7 nucleotides line up with TRBD1. Germline trimming cut 4 bases from V and 2 bases from J; bases unmatched to any gene: 4. This CDR3 is built from 14 residues. CDR1 and CDR2 from the germline V gene are SGHRS and YFSETQ. As DNA, the CDR3 is TGCGCCAGCAGCGGAGGACAGGTCACAGATACGCAGTATTTT. It encodes CASSGGQVTDTQYF.

This clonotype was seen a few times. The genes are TRBV11-1 and TRBJ1-1; weak D call: TRBD1 (5 bases). Germline values: CDR1 SGHAT, CDR2 FQDESV (reference sequence). V lost 2 bases and J lost 0, with 10 bases in between. This CDR3 is built from 15 residues. The CDR3 reads CASSLWAGMNTEAFF. CDR3 coding DNA: TGTGCCAGCAGCTTATGGGCAGGGATGAACACTGAAGCTTTCTTT.

This clonotype was observed many times. The chain couples TRBV5-6 to TRBJ1-2; D call uncertain. The CDR3 is made up of 12 amino acids. V lost 3 bases and J lost 3, with 6 bases in between. Germline CDR1 SGHDT, CDR2 YYEEEE. CDR3 nucleotide sequence: TGTGCCAGCAGCTCCGAGGACTATGGCTACACCTTC. It codes for CASSSEDYGYTF.

The CDR3: CASSPRTSFRPGNTIYF. The CDR3 DNA follows: TGTGCCAGCAGCCCACGGACCTCCTTTAGGCCTGGAAACACCATATATTTT. The V call is TRBV7-9, the J call TRBJ1-3; no clear D gene. V was shortened by 5 bases and J by 2 bases, with 19 bases between the two germline ends. This CDR3 contains 17 residues. The germline V gene has CDR1 SEHNR and CDR2 FQNEAQ (reference sequence).

The chain links TRBV12-3 or TRBV12-4 to TRBJ1-5; tentative D call: TRBD1 (5 bases). This CDR3 has 15 amino acids. Between the trimmed V and J ends, which lost 3 bases and 0 bases, there was a span of 9 bases. The CDR3 region is CASSFGGYSNQPQHF. The CDR3 coding sequence is TGTGCCAGCAGTTTCGGGGGTTATAGCAATCAGCCCCAGCATTTT.

This chain uses TRBV4-1 with TRBJ2-5, with D unclear. Germline-derived CDR1 and CDR2 are MGHRA and YSYEKL. The V gene lost 2 bases and the J gene lost 1 base, with 8 bases spanning the gap. The CDR3 totals 14 residues. The CDR3 DNA reads TGCGCCAGCAGCCAAACCGGGTTCCAAGAGACCCAGTACTTC. This sequence encodes CASSQTGFQETQYF.

This clonotype came up a few times. The V and J genes are TRBV12-3 or TRBV12-4 and TRBJ1-2; D is ambiguous. The CDR3 has 15 amino acids. The germline V and J ends were trimmed by 7 bases and 3 bases, with 18 bases remaining between them. The CDR3 DNA sequence: TGTGCCAGCACTAATGGGCGGGGTCGCTACTATGGCTACACCTTC. This gives the protein CASTNGRGRYYGYTF.

This clonotype was detected only a few times. The chain carries TRBV12-3 or TRBV12-4 and TRBJ2-2; 8 nucleotides line up with TRBD1. V shed 4 bases, J shed 5 bases, and the junction held 3 bases outside the gene matches. CDR3 length: 14 amino acids. For the CDR3, the DNA is TGTGCCAGCAGTTGGACAGGGAGGACCGGGGAGCTGTTTTTT. It yields the protein CASSWTGRTGELFF.

This clonotype was observed a handful of times. This sequence joins TRBV6-5 and TRBJ1-6, with D perhaps TRBD1 (6 bases). The CDR3 covers 17 residues. The germline V gene has CDR1 MNHEY and CDR2 SVGAGI. V gave up 2 bases and J gave up 4 bases, with 15 bases separating them. DNA of the CDR3: TGTGCCAGCAGTTACATCGGGGGGGCTGCGTATAATTCACCCCTCCACTTT. Amino acids: CASSYIGGAAYNSPLHF.